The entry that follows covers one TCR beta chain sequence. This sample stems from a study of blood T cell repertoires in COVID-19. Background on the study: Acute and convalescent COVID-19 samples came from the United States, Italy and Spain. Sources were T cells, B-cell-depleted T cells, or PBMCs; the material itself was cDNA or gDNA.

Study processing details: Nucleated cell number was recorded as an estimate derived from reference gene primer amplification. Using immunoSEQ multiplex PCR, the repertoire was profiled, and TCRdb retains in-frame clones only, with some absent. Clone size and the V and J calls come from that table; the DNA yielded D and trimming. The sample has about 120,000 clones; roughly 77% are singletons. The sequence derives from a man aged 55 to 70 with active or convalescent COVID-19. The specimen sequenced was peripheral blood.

The CDR3 protein is CASSLVLQVNTGELFF. The CDR3 coding sequence is TGTGCCAGCAGCTTAGTGTTGCAGGTGAACACCGGGGAGCTGTTTTTT. This chain joins TRBV7-9 and TRBJ2-2; D call uncertain. The V end lost 1 base, the J end lost 1 base, and 10 bases lay between the germline ends. Germline CDR1 SEHNR, CDR2 FQNEAQ (reference sequence). This CDR3 region has 16 residues.